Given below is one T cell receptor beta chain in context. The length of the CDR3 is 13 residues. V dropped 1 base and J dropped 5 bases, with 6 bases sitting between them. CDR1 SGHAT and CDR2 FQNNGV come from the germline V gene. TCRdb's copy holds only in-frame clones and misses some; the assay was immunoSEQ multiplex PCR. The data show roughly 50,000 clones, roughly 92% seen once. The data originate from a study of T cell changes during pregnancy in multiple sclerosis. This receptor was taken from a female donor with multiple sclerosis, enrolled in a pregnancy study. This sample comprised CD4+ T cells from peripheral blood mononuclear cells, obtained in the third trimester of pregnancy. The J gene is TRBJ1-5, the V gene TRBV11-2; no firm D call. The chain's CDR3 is CASSLVGDQPQHF. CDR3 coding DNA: TGTGCCAGCAGCTTAGTAGGAGATCAGCCCCAGCATTTT.